This entry is about one T cell receptor (beta chain). Its matching antigen is unknown. The record originates from a study of T cell responses to AZD1222 COVID-19 vaccine. Whole-study context: Recipients boosted at about 4 weeks or about 12 weeks are pooled. Study observations and caveats: The study sampled repertoires only after the peak T cell response. Most donors were white British and more were female, and clonal diversity was possibly underestimated. Reports indicate that nearly half of spike-specific TCRs are directed at unmutated variant regions.

Sequencing was performed with immunoSEQ multiplex PCR; in TCRdb, only in-frame clones are kept and a portion is missing. The table records some 130,000 clones, roughly 89% of them present only once. Sequenced here: peripheral blood, sampled on day 0 of AZD1222 vaccination. This TCR derives from an adult in good health.

This CDR3 is CASSRPFLRGRDTDNEQFF. The CDR3, as DNA: TGTGCCAGCAGCCGACCCTTCCTCAGAGGGAGGGATACCGACAATGAGCAGTTCTTC. The rearrangement links TRBV5-6 to TRBJ2-1, with 7 bases lining up with TRBD2. V dropped 4 bases and J dropped 5; count of bases not matched to a gene: 21. The CDR3 is 19 amino acids. Germline V lookup: CDR1 SGHDT, CDR2 YYEEEE.